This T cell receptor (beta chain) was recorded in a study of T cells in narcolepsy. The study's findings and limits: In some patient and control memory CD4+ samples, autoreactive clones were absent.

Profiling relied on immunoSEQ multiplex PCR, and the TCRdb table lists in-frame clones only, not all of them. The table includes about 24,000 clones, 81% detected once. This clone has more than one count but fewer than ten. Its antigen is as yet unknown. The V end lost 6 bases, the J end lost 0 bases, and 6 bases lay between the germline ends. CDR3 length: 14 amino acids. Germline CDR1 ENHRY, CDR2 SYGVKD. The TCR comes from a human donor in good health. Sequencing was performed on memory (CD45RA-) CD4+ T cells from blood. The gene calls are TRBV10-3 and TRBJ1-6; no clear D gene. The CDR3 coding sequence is TGTGCCATCAGCGAATTCTCCTATAATTCACCCCTCCACTTT. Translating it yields CAISEFSYNSPLHF.